This TCR beta chain was identified during a study of shared clonotypes between healthy human individuals. Deletions cut 5 bases from V and 7 bases from J, with 12 bases between. This CDR3 is built from 14 residues. Germline V gives CDR1 SEHNR, CDR2 FQNEAQ (reference sequence). Every immunoSEQ plate was one replicate of a subset's evenly spread DNA. Sequenced by immunoSEQ multiplex PCR; TCRdb stores in-frame clones only, minus some. The data show millions of clones, roughly 92% seen once. Regarding this clone: The antigen is undetermined.

Study-level findings and limits: Non-shared clonotypes displayed generation probabilities falling below those of clonotypes present in all four donors. For naive CD4 cells, roughly 4.6% of clonotypes were shared across a few donors. Sharing of clonotypes among donors was expected to vary with sequencing depth.

The sample comprised naive CD4+ T cells sorted from blood. The subset is: CD45RA+ positively selected. This TCR derives from a man younger than 35 in good health. The chain combines TRBV7-9 with TRBJ1-6; D unclear. Written as DNA, the CDR3 is TGTGCCAGCAGCCACGACTCGGGGAATTCACCCCTCCACTTT. It codes for CASSHDSGNSPLHF.